This T cell receptor (beta chain) was retrieved from a study of cytomegalovirus exposure and HLA in healthy donors. Overall study context: Out of 398 genotyped donors, about 80% belonged to the Caucasian-associated ancestry cluster.

The primer mix had 60 Vbeta and 13 Jbeta primers. TCRdb keeps only in-frame clones here, not all; method: immunoSEQ multiplex PCR. In the table there are around 40,000 clones, roughly 87% of which are singletons. Whole-study findings and limits: From TCR beta sequences, most subjects' HLA-A and HLA-B alleles were reportedly predicted accurately.

Concerning this clone: Its antigen is not identified.

The V gene lost 4 bases and the J gene lost 8 bases, with 17 bases spanning the gap. The CDR3 sequence is 14 residues long. Germline CDR1 is SGHTA and CDR2 is FQGNSA. The chain employs TRBV7-2 and TRBJ1-2; D is unclear. The TCR originated in a woman aged 40 to 49 in good health and CMV-seropositive. Source material: PBMCs. DNA for the CDR3: TGTGCCAGCAGCTCAGAACCCGGAATGAGGGGCTACACCTTC. The encoded protein is CASSSEPGMRGYTF.